The 4 T cell receptor beta chains in this list originate from one sample, sequenced in a study of blood T cell repertoires in COVID-19. TCRdb keeps only in-frame clones here, not all; method: immunoSEQ multiplex PCR. The sample lists 50,000 to 65,000 clones; approximately 86% were seen once. Sequenced material: peripheral blood. The receptors derive from a man aged 60 to 75 with acute or convalescent COVID-19.

The chain carries TRBV6-5 and TRBJ2-1, with TRBD2 identical over 10 bases. CDR1 is MNHEY, CDR2 SVGAGI, per germline. The length of the CDR3 is 13 residues. V was pared by 6 bases and J by 9 bases, with 5 bases of the junction left unmatched. CDR3 loop: CASRAGLAFEQFF. CDR3 DNA sequence: TGTGCCAGCAGGGCGGGACTAGCGTTTGAGCAGTTCTTC.

The chain is built from TRBV2 and TRBJ2-2; perhaps TRBD1 as D (6 bases). The V end lost 6 bases, the J end lost 6 bases, and 11 bases lay between the germline ends. The CDR3 totals 13 residues. The germline V gene encodes CDR1 SNHLY and CDR2 FYNNEI. This CDR3 is CASRRPGAGELFF. In DNA, the CDR3 is TGTGCCAGCAGACGCCCAGGGGCCGGGGAGCTGTTTTTT.

Notes on this clone: An end of the junction differs from the germline gene, which may be a read error. The chain carries TRBV5-5 and TRBJ2-1, with TRBD1 matching 9 bases. This CDR3 region has 14 residues. Germline-derived CDR1 and CDR2 are SGHKS and YYEKEE (reference sequence). The DNA of the CDR3 is TGTGCCAGCAGGTTGGGACAGGGAGTCGTTGAGCAGTTCTTC. This encodes CASRLGQGVVEQFF.

The chain couples TRBV6-5 to TRBJ1-5; TRBD1 matches at 8 bases. This CDR3 is 14 amino acids long. Germline assignment: CDR1 MNHEY and CDR2 SVGAGI. The V segment lost 6 bases and the J segment 4 bases; nucleotides outside the gene matches: 5. DNA of the CDR3: TGTGCCAGCAGCTTGAACAGGGGGAATCAGCCCCAGCATTTT. Protein product: CASSLNRGNQPQHF.